The next 14 T cell receptor beta chains were all read from a single sample in a study of T cell responses to AZD1222 COVID-19 vaccine. Generated by immunoSEQ multiplex PCR, the TCRdb table keeps only in-frame clones and is missing some. The sample lists fewer than 120,000 clones, approximately 94% occurring once. Here the sequenced sample was peripheral blood, taken 28 days after the second AZD1222 dose. These receptors were collected from an adult who received the AZD1222 COVID-19 vaccine.

The chain couples TRBV7-2 to TRBJ1-3; unclear D gene. The V gene lost 0 bases and the J gene lost 4 bases, with 4 bases spanning the gap. This CDR3 comprises 13 residues. Germline V gene data show CDR1 as SGHTA and CDR2 as FQGNSA. CDR3 residues: CASSLALGNTIYF. CDR3 nucleotide sequence: TGTGCCAGCAGCTTAGCGCTAGGAAACACCATATATTTT.

In nucleotides, the CDR3 is TGTGCCAGCAGTTACGCCCGTGTCCGAAACACTGAAGCTTTCTTT. This sequence encodes CASSYARVRNTEAFF. The rearrangement links TRBV6-5 to TRBJ1-1; D is unresolved. Looked up from germline, CDR1 is MNHEY and CDR2 is SVGAGI. The CDR3 has 15 residues. Between the trimmed V and J ends, which lost 2 bases and 2 bases, there was a span of 12 bases.

The chain carries TRBV5-1 and TRBJ1-2; D unclear. The CDR3 contains 16 residues. Germline V gene data show CDR1 as SGHRS and CDR2 as YFSETQ. Trimming took off 0 bases at V and 4 bases at J, with 16 bases between the two ends. DNA of the CDR3: TGCGCCAGCAGCTTGGATTTAGGGTACCCCGCCTATGGCTACACCTTC. This sequence encodes CASSLDLGYPAYGYTF.

The chain uses TRBV15 and TRBJ2-3, with 7 bases aligning to TRBD2. The CDR3 is 17 amino acids. Trimming took 2 bases from V and 0 from J; bases not matched to a gene: 8. The germline gives CDR1 LNHNV, CDR2 YYDKDF (reference sequence). CDR3 sequence: CATSRPPSGASTDTQYF. In nucleotides, the CDR3 is TGTGCCACCAGCAGACCTCCGAGCGGGGCTAGCACAGATACGCAGTATTTT. The full variable domain, rest sourced from reference TRBV15 and TRBJ2-3, is DAMVIQNPRYQVTQFGKPVTLSCSQTLNHNVMYWYQQKSSQAPKLLFHYYDKDFNNEADTPDNFQSRRPNTSFCFLDIRSPGLGDTAMYLCATSRPPSGASTDTQYFGPGTRLTVL.

The DNA for the CDR3 is TGTGCCAGCAGCTATAGCACCCAAGCGGGCCTAGAGACCTACGAGCAGTACTTC. Encoded protein: CASSYSTQAGLETYEQYF. The chain has TRBV7-9 and TRBJ2-7; tentatively, D is TRBD2 (6 bases). This CDR3 contains 18 residues. CDR1 is SEHNR and CDR2 is FQNEAQ in the germline V gene (reference sequence). Trimming shortened V by 4 bases and J by 2 bases, and 24 bases separated the two germline ends.

This chain connects TRBV21-1 to TRBJ2-4; TRBD1, the table's D call, was not compared with the DNA. TRBV21-1 is a recognized pseudogene. The CDR3 extends over 16 amino acids. The CDR3 DNA reads as TGTGCCAGCAGCGGATCAGGGGGCCGGGACAAAAACATTCAGTACTTC. This codes for CASSGSGGRDKNIQYF.

The rearrangement joins TRBV5-1 to TRBJ2-1; the match to TRBD2 covers 11 bases. The length of the CDR3 is 15 residues. Germline trimming cut 5 bases from V and 4 bases from J; bases unmatched to any gene: 5. From germline, CDR1 is SGHRS and CDR2 YFSETQ. CDR3 in amino acids: CASSLLAGEYNEQFF. The CDR3 DNA reads as TGCGCCAGCAGTTTACTAGCGGGGGAGTACAATGAGCAGTTCTTC.

V usage is TRBV27 and J usage is TRBJ2-6; no firm D call. This CDR3 region has 15 residues. Germline lookup yields CDR1 MNHEY and CDR2 SMNVEV (reference sequence). V shed 5 bases and J shed 7 bases, with 15 bases lying between them. CDR3 in DNA: TGTGCCAGCAGTCCGTCGTTTTCTTCAGCCAACGTCCTGACTTTC. It yields the protein CASSPSFSSANVLTF.

DNA for the CDR3: TGTGCCAGCAGTCTGCAGGGGAGGAACACTGAAGCTTTCTTT. Translating it yields CASSLQGRNTEAFF. This chain links TRBV25-1 with TRBJ1-1, with TRBD1 as a possible D gene (6 bases). Trimming cost V 5 bases and J 1 base, with 11 bases left between them. This CDR3 is 14 amino acids long. CDR1 and CDR2 from the germline V gene are MGHDK and SYGVNS.

The chain combines TRBV6-1 with TRBJ1-4; TRBD1 aligns across 7 bases. The trim removed 2 bases at V and 8 bases at J, leaving 11 bases unmatched. The CDR3 runs 16 residues. Germline CDR1 MNHNS, CDR2 SASEGT. CDR3 sequence reads: CASSERGTVGAEKLFF. The CDR3 nucleotides are TGTGCCAGCAGTGAACGAGGGACAGTCGGGGCGGAAAAACTGTTTTTT.

The V gene is TRBV6-5, the J gene TRBJ1-4; tentative D call: TRBD1 (6 bases). This CDR3 contains 15 residues. V gave up 2 bases and J gave up 7 bases, with 14 bases separating them. Germline loops: CDR1 MNHEY, CDR2 SVGAGI. The CDR3 bases are TGTGCCAGCAGTTACACCACAGGAGGGGGTGAAAAACTGTTTTTT. Protein sequence: CASSYTTGGGEKLFF.

The chain has TRBV7-9 and TRBJ2-7, with D possibly matching TRBD2 (6 bases). The germline gives CDR1 SEHNR, CDR2 FQNEAQ (reference sequence). The germline V and J ends were trimmed by 5 bases and 0 bases, with 17 bases remaining between them. The CDR3 extends over 16 amino acids. CDR3 sequence reads: CASSPSRAGISYEQYF. In DNA, the CDR3 is TGTGCCAGCAGCCCCTCTCGAGCGGGCATCTCCTACGAGCAGTACTTC.

This sequence joins TRBV20-1 and TRBJ1-1; 9 bases match TRBD1. Germline V gene data show CDR1 as DFQATT and CDR2 as SNEGSKA (reference sequence). The CDR3 runs 14 residues. V shed 3 bases and J 4 bases; nucleotides not matched to a gene: 6. The CDR3 DNA reads TGCAGTGCTAGTAAACAGGGGGCGATCACTGAAGCTTTCTTT. Amino acid sequence: CSASKQGAITEAFF.

The chain uses TRBV11-2 and TRBJ1-1, with D tentatively TRBD1 (5 bases). V was pared by 0 bases and J by 4 bases, with 12 bases between. Germline V gene lookup returns CDR1 SGHAT and CDR2 FQNNGV. CDR3 length equals 15 residues. The CDR3 sequence: CASSLDLGVPTEAFF. Here the CDR3 DNA reads TGTGCCAGCAGCTTAGATCTAGGGGTACCCACTGAAGCTTTCTTT.